Listed below are T cell receptor beta chains from one sample, sequenced in a study of cytomegalovirus exposure and HLA in healthy donors. Only in-frame clones appear in the TCRdb table, and some are missing; sequencing was by immunoSEQ multiplex PCR. The table records over 85,000 clones, under 80% of them present only once. Sequencing was done on a sample of PBMCs. These receptors all stem from a man aged 40-50 years in good health and CMV-seronegative. Both conserved end residues are part of each CDR3. A D gene is named only where the DNA matches it firmly. Some rows have no size entry. The others give once, few or many, or a class for an expanded clone.

V gene: TRBV19
clone size: -
J gene: TRBJ1-4
D gene: TRBD1
CDR3 DNA: TGTGCCAGTATTCCGGGGACAGGGACTGGCCGGCCGGAAAAACTGTTTTTT
CDR3 protein: CASIPGTGTGRPEKLFF

V gene: TRBV10-2
clone size: -
J gene: TRBJ1-5
D gene: TRBD1
CDR3 DNA: TGCGCCAGCAGATTAGGACAGGGTCATCAGCCCCAGCATTTT
CDR3 protein: CASRLGQGHQPQHF

V gene: TRBV5-1
clone size: -
J gene: TRBJ2-2
D gene: TRBD2
CDR3 DNA: TGCGCCAGCAGCGAGACTAGCGGGGGGGCCGGGTCCGGGGAGCTGTTTTTT
CDR3 protein: CASSETSGGAGSGELFF

V gene: TRBV6-5
clone size: -
J gene: TRBJ2-1
D gene: TRBD2
CDR3 DNA: TGTGCCAGCAGTTACAGGGGACTAGGGGATGAGCAGTTCTTC
CDR3 protein: CASSYRGLGDEQFF

V gene: TRBV4-1
clone size: once
J gene: TRBJ1-1
D gene: -
CDR3 DNA: TGCGCCAGCAGCCAAGGAGGGGGGGTAGGGACTGAAGCTTTCTTT
CDR3 protein: CASSQGGGVGTEAFF

V gene: TRBV11-2
clone size: -
J gene: TRBJ1-6
D gene: -
CDR3 DNA: TGTGCCAGCAGCCAACTTGCGGGCCCCTATAATTCACCCCTCCACTTT
CDR3 protein: CASSQLAGPYNSPLHF

V gene: TRBV28
clone size: once
J gene: TRBJ2-2
D gene: TRBD2
CDR3 DNA: TGTGCCAGCAGTCCCCTCCCGGGACGCGGGGGTGTGAACACCGGGGAGCTGTTTTTT
CDR3 protein: CASSPLPGRGGVNTGELFF

V gene: TRBV14
clone size: -
J gene: TRBJ2-7
D gene: -
CDR3 DNA: TGTGCCAGCAGCCCCACTTTAGCTGCGAGGAGCTCCTACGAGCAGTACTTC
CDR3 protein: CASSPTLAARSSYEQYF

V gene: TRBV7-9
clone size: -
J gene: TRBJ1-6
D gene: -
CDR3 DNA: TGTTCCAGCAGCTTGGAGGGTTGGAGTTCACCCCTCCACTTT
CDR3 protein: CSSSLEGWSSPLHF

V gene: TRBV4-1
clone size: -
J gene: TRBJ2-7
D gene: -
CDR3 DNA: TGCGCCAGCAGCCAAGATGTTGTACAGACCTACGAGCAGTACTTC
CDR3 protein: CASSQDVVQTYEQYF

V gene: TRBV18
clone size: -
J gene: TRBJ2-7
D gene: TRBD1
CDR3 DNA: TGTGCCAGCTCACCCGGGACAGGTTCCCCCTACGAGCAGTACTTC
CDR3 protein: CASSPGTGSPYEQYF

V gene: TRBV30
clone size: -
J gene: TRBJ2-3
D gene: -
CDR3 DNA: TGTGCCTGGAGTGTTACAACTAGCAAGGAGACAGATACGCAGTATTTT
CDR3 protein: CAWSVTTSKETDTQYF

V gene: TRBV7-9
clone size: -
J gene: TRBJ1-2
D gene: TRBD1
CDR3 DNA: TGTTCCAGCAGCTTAGATCGGACAGGGGGCTATGGCTACACCTTC
CDR3 protein: CSSSLDRTGGYGYTF

V gene: TRBV5-1
clone size: -
J gene: TRBJ1-1
D gene: -
CDR3 DNA: TGCGCCAGCAGCTTGGGACAGGATACGGGCTTGGGCACTGAAGCTTTCTTT
CDR3 protein: CASSLGQDTGLGTEAFF

V gene: TRBV9
clone size: -
J gene: TRBJ2-3
D gene: -
CDR3 DNA: TGTGCCAGCAGCGTATACCCGATAGCGGATACGCAGTATTTT
CDR3 protein: CASSVYPIADTQYF

V gene: TRBV6-6
clone size: -
J gene: TRBJ2-5
D gene: TRBD2
CDR3 DNA: TGTGCCAGCAGCCGCGGGAGGGTTCGAGAGACCCAGTACTTC
CDR3 protein: CASSRGRVRETQYF

V gene: TRBV4-2
clone size: -
J gene: TRBJ2-4
D gene: TRBD2
CDR3 DNA: TGTGCCAGCAGCCGAACTAGCGGGGGGGCCGTGCAAAACATTCAGTACTTC
CDR3 protein: CASSRTSGGAVQNIQYF

V gene: TRBV4-3
clone size: once
J gene: TRBJ2-7
D gene: TRBD2
CDR3 DNA: TGCGCCAGCAGCCAAGAGTCGACTAGCGGGAGGGGGTTTGGAGCCTACGAGCAGTACTTC
CDR3 protein: CASSQESTSGRGFGAYEQYF

V gene: TRBV19
clone size: -
J gene: TRBJ2-7
D gene: -
CDR3 DNA: TGTGCCAGTAGTAGCGGGATTTCCTACGAGCAGTACTTC
CDR3 protein: CASSSGISYEQYF

V gene: TRBV27
clone size: once
J gene: TRBJ2-7
D gene: TRBD2
CDR3 DNA: TGTGCCAGCAGTTCAACCGGGACGGGAGGATACGAGCAGTACTTC
CDR3 protein: CASSSTGTGGYEQYF

V gene: TRBV7-2
clone size: -
J gene: TRBJ1-2
D gene: TRBD1
CDR3 DNA: TGTGCCAGCATCCTCGATTACAGGGGGCAAGGCTACACCTTC
CDR3 protein: CASILDYRGQGYTF

V gene: TRBV28
clone size: -
J gene: TRBJ2-5
D gene: TRBD1
CDR3 DNA: TGTGCCAGCAGTTTTTCAGGGGGCGGAGAGACCCAGTACTTC
CDR3 protein: CASSFSGGGETQYF

V gene: TRBV6-1
clone size: -
J gene: TRBJ1-2
D gene: -
CDR3 DNA: TGTGCCAGCAGTGTAGAAGGGGAACAATATGGCTACACCTTC
CDR3 protein: CASSVEGEQYGYTF

V gene: TRBV5-1
clone size: -
J gene: TRBJ1-2
D gene: -
CDR3 DNA: TGCGCCAGCAGCCCAACGGGGGGTCACTATGGCTACACCTTC
CDR3 protein: CASSPTGGHYGYTF

V gene: TRBV7-9
clone size: few
J gene: TRBJ2-3
D gene: -
CDR3 DNA: TGTTCCAGCAGCCCGACTTCCGCAGATACGCAGTATTTT
CDR3 protein: CSSSPTSADTQYF

V gene: TRBV7-3
clone size: -
J gene: TRBJ2-1
D gene: TRBD1
CDR3 DNA: TGTGCCAGCAGCCGAGGACAGGGGGCAGAGAATGAGCAGTTCTTC
CDR3 protein: CASSRGQGAENEQFF

V gene: TRBV28
clone size: -
J gene: TRBJ2-7
D gene: TRBD2
CDR3 DNA: TGTGCCAGCAGTTTGGGGAGGGCCTACGAGCAGTACTTC
CDR3 protein: CASSLGRAYEQYF

V gene: TRBV28
clone size: few
J gene: TRBJ1-4
D gene: -
CDR3 DNA: TGTGCCAGCAGTTTATGGGACAGTCGGGATGAAAAACTGTTTTTT
CDR3 protein: CASSLWDSRDEKLFF

V gene: TRBV5-6
clone size: -
J gene: TRBJ1-3
D gene: -
CDR3 DNA: TGTGCCAGCAGCCCGACGGGGGGAACTGGAAACACCATATATTTT
CDR3 protein: CASSPTGGTGNTIYF